This T cell receptor beta chain was recorded in a study of cytomegalovirus exposure and HLA in healthy donors. Germline CDR1 and CDR2: PRHDT and FYEKMQ (reference sequence). This CDR3 spans 15 amino acids. V was clipped by 5 bases and J by 7 bases; unmatched bases: 5. The PCR made use of 60 Vbeta and 13 Jbeta primers. Using immunoSEQ multiplex PCR, the repertoire was profiled, and TCRdb retains in-frame clones only, with some absent. Recorded for this sample: roughly 150,000 clones. The genes are TRBV13 and TRBJ2-1; 13 positions agree with TRBD2. This TCR derives from a woman in her forties or fifties in good health and CMV-seronegative. The sequencing sample was made of PBMCs. In nucleotides, the CDR3 is TGTGCCAGCAGCAAGACTAGCGGGGGGTTGAATGAGCAGTTCTTC. Amino acids: CASSKTSGGLNEQFF.